The TCR beta chain under discussion was sequenced for a study of blood T cells in healthy people across ages. Study findings and constraints: Leaving the PBMCs unsorted stopped any conclusive comparison of naive versus antigen-experienced cells. No one knew whether donors had CMV, which possibly confounded expanded clonotype changes.

J was trimmed by 2 bases and V by 2 bases; bases with no gene match: 5. The CDR3 consists of 16 residues. Alongside a J-beta primer mix, a sample-barcoded 5' primer served in a second PCR lasting roughly 6 to 11 cycles. Every cDNA molecule carried a tag from a template-switch adaptor bearing 12 random nucleotides. Using its own MiXCR run on the 5' RACE reads, TCRdb lists one record per CDR3 protein. The table includes more than 1.4 million distinct CDR3 sequences, 42% detected once. Staff drew roughly 10 milliliters of peripheral blood from each donor. As regards this clonotype: Antigen: not known.

This receptor was identified in a woman between 18 and 30 years old in good health. J is TRBJ2-1 and V is TRBV12-3 or TRBV12-4; 8 bases match TRBD1. The sample comprised blood. The CDR3 loop is CASSLRQGATYNEQFF. CDR3 bases: TGTGCCAGCAGTTTAAGGCAGGGGGCCACCTACAATGAGCAGTTCTTC.